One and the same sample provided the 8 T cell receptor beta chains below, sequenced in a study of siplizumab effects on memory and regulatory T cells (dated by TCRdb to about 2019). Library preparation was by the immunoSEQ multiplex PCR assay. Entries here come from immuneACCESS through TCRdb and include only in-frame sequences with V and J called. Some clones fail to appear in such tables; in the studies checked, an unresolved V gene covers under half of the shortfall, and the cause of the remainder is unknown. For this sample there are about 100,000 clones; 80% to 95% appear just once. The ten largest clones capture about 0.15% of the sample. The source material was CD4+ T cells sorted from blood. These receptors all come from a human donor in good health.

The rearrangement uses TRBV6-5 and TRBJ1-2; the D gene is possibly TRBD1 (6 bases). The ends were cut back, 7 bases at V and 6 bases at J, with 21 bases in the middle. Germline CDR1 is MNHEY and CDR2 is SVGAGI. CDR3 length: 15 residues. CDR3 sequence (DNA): TGTGCCAGCACCAGGATGATAACCGGGACAAATGGCTACACCTTC. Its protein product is CASTRMITGTNGYTF.

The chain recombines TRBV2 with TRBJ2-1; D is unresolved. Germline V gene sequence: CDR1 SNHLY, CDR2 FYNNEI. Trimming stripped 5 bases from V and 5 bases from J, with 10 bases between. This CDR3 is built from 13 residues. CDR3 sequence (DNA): TGTGCCAGCAGTCCCGTACCGAACAATGAGCAGTTCTTC. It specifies CASSPVPNNEQFF. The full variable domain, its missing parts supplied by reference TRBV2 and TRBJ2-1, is EPEVTQTPSHQVTQMGQEVILRCVPISNHLYFYWYRQILGQKVEFLVSFYNNEISEKSEIFDDQFSVERPDGSNFTLKIRSTKLEDSAMYFCASSPVPNNEQFFGPGTRLTVL.

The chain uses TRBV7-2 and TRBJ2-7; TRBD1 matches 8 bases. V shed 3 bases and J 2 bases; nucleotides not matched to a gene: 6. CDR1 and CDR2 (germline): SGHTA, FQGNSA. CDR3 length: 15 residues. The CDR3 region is CASSLGQARTYEQYF. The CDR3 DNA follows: TGTGCCAGCAGCTTGGGACAGGCCCGAACCTACGAGCAGTACTTC.

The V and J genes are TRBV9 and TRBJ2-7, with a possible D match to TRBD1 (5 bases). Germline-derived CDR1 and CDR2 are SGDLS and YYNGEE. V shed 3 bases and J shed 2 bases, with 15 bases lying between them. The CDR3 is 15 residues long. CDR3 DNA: TGTGCCAGCAGCGCCCTGGGTCAGGGCACCTACGAGCAGTACTTC. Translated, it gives CASSALGQGTYEQYF.

This chain's CDR3 is CASSLAGAITDTQYF. DNA for the CDR3: TGCGCCAGCAGCTTGGCGGGGGCTATCACAGATACGCAGTATTTT. The chain carries TRBV5-1 and TRBJ2-3; D tentatively reads TRBD1 or TRBD2 (6 bases each). Germline assignment: CDR1 SGHRS and CDR2 YFSETQ. V shed 0 bases and J shed 2 bases, with 10 bases lying between them. The CDR3 spans 15 residues.

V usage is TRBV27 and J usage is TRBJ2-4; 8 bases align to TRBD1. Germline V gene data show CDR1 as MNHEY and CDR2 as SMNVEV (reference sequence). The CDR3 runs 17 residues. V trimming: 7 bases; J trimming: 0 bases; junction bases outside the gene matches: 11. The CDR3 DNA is TGTGCCAGCACCGAGTTTGGGACAGGAGTAGCCAAAAACATTCAGTACTTC. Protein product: CASTEFGTGVAKNIQYF.

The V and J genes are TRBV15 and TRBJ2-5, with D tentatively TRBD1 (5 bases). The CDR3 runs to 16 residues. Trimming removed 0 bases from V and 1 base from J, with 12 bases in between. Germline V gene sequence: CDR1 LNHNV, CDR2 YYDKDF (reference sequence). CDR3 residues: CATSRDYVQAQETQYF. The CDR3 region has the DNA TGTGCCACCAGCAGAGATTATGTACAGGCCCAAGAGACCCAGTACTTC.

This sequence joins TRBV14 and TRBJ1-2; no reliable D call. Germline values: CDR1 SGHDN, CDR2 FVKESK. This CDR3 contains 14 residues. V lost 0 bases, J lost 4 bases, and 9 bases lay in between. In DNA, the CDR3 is TGTGCCAGCAGCCAAGAAACAACATTCTATGGCTACACCTTC. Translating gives CASSQETTFYGYTF.